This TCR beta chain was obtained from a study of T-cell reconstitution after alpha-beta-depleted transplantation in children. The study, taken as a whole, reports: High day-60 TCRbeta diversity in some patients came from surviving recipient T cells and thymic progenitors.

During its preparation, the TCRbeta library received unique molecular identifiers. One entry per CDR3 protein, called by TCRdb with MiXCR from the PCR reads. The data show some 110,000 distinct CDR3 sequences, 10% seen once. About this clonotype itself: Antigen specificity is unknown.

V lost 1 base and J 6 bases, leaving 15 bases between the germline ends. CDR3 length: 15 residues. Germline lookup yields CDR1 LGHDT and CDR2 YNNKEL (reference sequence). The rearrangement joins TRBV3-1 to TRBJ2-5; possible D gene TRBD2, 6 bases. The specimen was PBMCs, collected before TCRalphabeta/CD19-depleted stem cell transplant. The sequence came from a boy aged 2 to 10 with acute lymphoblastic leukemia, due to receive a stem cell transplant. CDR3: CASSQGTGVLQTQYF. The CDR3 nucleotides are TGTGCCAGCAGCCAAGGGACGGGGGTCCTTCAGACCCAGTACTTC.